The 7 T cell receptor beta chains in this list originate from one sample, sequenced in a study of T-cell memory formation after mild COVID-19. TCRdb itself ran the 5' RACE reads through MiXCR, one entry per CDR3 protein. This table holds hundreds of thousands of distinct CDR3 sequences, 20% found once. Sequencing was done on a sample of PBMCs or a T cell subset sorted from them (not recorded which). These receptor sequences come from an adult woman who had mild COVID-19 (a few samples of this study predate the infection). Cell type and time point are not known.

The rearrangement uses TRBV4-3 and TRBJ2-1, with D uncertain. CDR1 and CDR2 from the germline V gene are LGHNA and YSLEER. The CDR3 length is 13 residues. Trimming left V 0 bases short and J 6 bases short, with 6 bases between. Here the CDR3 reads CASSQEVPNEQFF. In nucleotides, the CDR3 is TGCGCCAGCAGCCAAGAAGTCCCCAATGAGCAGTTCTTC.

This rearrangement joins TRBV7-2 to TRBJ2-3; no firm D call. Germline V gene data show CDR1 as SGHTA and CDR2 as FQGNSA. The CDR3 sequence is 14 residues long. Trimming stripped 3 bases from V and 4 bases from J, with 11 bases between. The CDR3 nucleotides read TGTGCCAGCAGCTTTAGATTATCCGCAGATACGCAGTATTTT. This translates into CASSFRLSADTQYF. Variable domain in full (rest from reference TRBV7-2 and TRBJ2-3): GAGVSQSPSNKVTEKGKDVELRCDPISGHTALYWYRQSLGQGLEFLIYFQGNSAPDKSGLPSDRFSAERTGGSVSTLTIQRTQQEDSAVYLCASSFRLSADTQYFGPGTRLTVL.

This chain connects TRBV24-1 to TRBJ1-2, with unresolved D. The CDR3 length is 13 residues. The germline V gene encodes CDR1 KGHDR and CDR2 SFDVKD. V was shortened by 2 bases and J by 4 bases, with 7 bases between the two germline ends. CDR3 nucleotides: TGTGCCACCAGTGATTGGGCCGCCTATGGCTACACCTTC. This codes for CATSDWAAYGYTF.

This clonotype has only a few counts. This chain links TRBV30 with TRBJ1-1; the match to TRBD1 covers 11 bases. Germline assignment: CDR1 GTSNPN and CDR2 SVGIG (reference sequence). V was pared by 3 bases and J by 0 bases, with 6 bases of the junction left unmatched. CDR3 size: 16 residues. CDR3 in DNA: TGTGCCTGGAGCCGGGACAGGGGGAGGTTGAACACTGAAGCTTTCTTT. This encodes CAWSRDRGRLNTEAFF.

This clonotype has only a few counts. The V call is TRBV5-5, the J call TRBJ1-1, with 9 bases fitting TRBD1. V was clipped by 1 base and J by 0 bases; unmatched bases: 1. CDR3 size: 15 residues. The germline CDR1 and CDR2 sequences are SGHKS and YYEKEE (reference sequence). CDR3 DNA sequence: TGTGCCAGCAGCTTGACAGGGGGCATGAACACTGAAGCTTTCTTT. This sequence encodes CASSLTGGMNTEAFF.

This clonotype was observed a few times. The chain has TRBV6-5 and TRBJ1-1, with a weak D call TRBD1 (5 bases). This CDR3 is built from 14 residues. The germline V and J ends were trimmed by 5 bases and 3 bases, with 13 bases remaining between them. Germline CDR1 is MNHEY and CDR2 is SVGAGI. The DNA of the CDR3 is TGTGCCAGCAGTACAGACAGTGCCCACACTGAAGCTTTCTTT. Protein product: CASSTDSAHTEAFF.

V and J are TRBV11-2 and TRBJ1-1; D unclear. Trimming took 0 bases from V and 5 from J, leaving 7 bases between them. The CDR3 runs to 13 residues. The germline gives CDR1 SGHAT, CDR2 FQNNGV. The CDR3 DNA is TGTGCCAGCAGCTTAGAGGTCAGAACTGAAGCTTTCTTT. It encodes CASSLEVRTEAFF.